What follows are 25 T cell receptor beta chains derived from one specimen sequenced in a study of blood T cell repertoires in COVID-19. Sequencing was performed with immunoSEQ multiplex PCR; in TCRdb, only in-frame clones are kept and a portion is missing. The sample shows fewer than 150,000 clones, less than 85% of them seen only once. Source material: peripheral blood. Every receptor here comes from a human donor in a cohort sampled during active COVID-19.

The chain is built from TRBV7-3 and TRBJ2-1; 10 nucleotides align to TRBD1. The CDR3 sequence is 16 residues long. The germline V gene has CDR1 SGHTA and CDR2 FQGTGA. J was trimmed by 8 bases and V by 2 bases; bases with no gene match: 9. CDR3 region: CASSLGYRDRGYEQFF. CDR3 DNA sequence: TGTGCCAGCAGCTTAGGATACCGGGACAGGGGCTATGAGCAGTTCTTC.

V is TRBV19 and J is TRBJ1-2; 9 nucleotides agree with TRBD1. After removal of 7 bases from V and 8 bases from J, the junction contained 11 bases not matched to a gene. Germline CDR1 and CDR2: LNHDA and SQIVND (reference sequence). This CDR3 is 14 amino acids long. CDR3 in amino acids: CASIPGGQGFGYTF. CDR3 DNA: TGTGCCAGTATCCCCGGAGGACAGGGGTTCGGCTACACCTTC.

This rearrangement joins TRBV5-5 to TRBJ1-2, with a possible D match to TRBD1 (6 bases). Trimming pared 6 bases from V and 4 bases from J, leaving 13 bases between. Germline CDR1 SGHKS, CDR2 YYEKEE (reference sequence). CDR3 size: 13 residues. The DNA for the CDR3 is TGTGCCAGCAATTCAGGGGTCGCCTATGGCTACACCTTC. Translating gives CASNSGVAYGYTF.

The chain carries TRBV5-1 and TRBJ1-1; possible D gene TRBD1, 6 bases. The CDR3 is 15 residues long. The germline V and J ends were trimmed by 3 bases and 0 bases, with 12 bases remaining between them. Germline assignment: CDR1 SGHRS and CDR2 YFSETQ. The CDR3 sequence: CASSSEGHLNTEAFF. CDR3 sequence (DNA): TGCGCCAGCAGCTCCGAGGGACACCTGAACACTGAAGCTTTCTTT.

The chain links TRBV6-2 or TRBV6-3 to TRBJ2-1; TRBD2 matches at 9 bases. Germline values: CDR1 MNHEY, CDR2 SVGEGT. The CDR3 has 14 amino acids. The V and J ends lost 4 bases and 5 bases, in that order; junction bases with no gene match: 3. The CDR3 reads CASSLSGGNNEQFF. The CDR3 DNA reads as TGTGCCAGCAGTTTGAGCGGGGGGAACAATGAGCAGTTCTTC.

The chain links TRBV7-9 to TRBJ2-7; possible D gene TRBD1, 6 bases. CDR1 and CDR2 (germline): SEHNR, FQNEAQ (reference sequence). V shed 5 bases and J shed 5 bases, with 10 bases lying between them. This CDR3 has 12 amino acids. The CDR3 nucleotides are TGTGCCAGCAGCCTACAGGGCGACGAGCAGTACTTC. This sequence encodes CASSLQGDEQYF.

The rearrangement joins TRBV19 to TRBJ2-1; 13 bases are shared with TRBD2. The CDR3 covers 16 residues. Germline CDR1 is LNHDA and CDR2 is SQIVND (reference sequence). J lost 4 bases, V lost 7 bases, and 7 bases had no gene match. The CDR3 here is CASTPRLAGGYNEQFF. The DNA for the CDR3 is TGTGCCAGTACCCCGAGACTAGCGGGGGGTTACAATGAGCAGTTCTTC.

The chain is built from TRBV18 and TRBJ1-3; D is perhaps TRBD1 (6 bases). The CDR3 has 18 residues. V lost 3 bases, J lost 0 bases, and 18 bases lay in between. Germline V gives CDR1 KGHSH, CDR2 LQKENI. CDR3 bases: TGTGCCAGCTCACCGCTGGATTGGACAGCTCACTCTGGAAACACCATATATTTT. Translated, it gives CASSPLDWTAHSGNTIYF.

This CDR3 reads CASSQTSQGAETQYF. The CDR3 nucleotides are TGCGCCAGCAGTCAAACCTCTCAGGGCGCGGAGACCCAGTACTTC. The chain is built from TRBV23-1 and TRBJ2-5; tentative D call: TRBD1 (5 bases). TRBV23-1 is treated as an ORF (open reading frame) with a function not yet certain. The CDR3 is 15 amino acids. The V and J ends lost 2 bases and 5 bases respectively, with 15 bases between them.

The chain recombines TRBV5-6 with TRBJ1-3; D might be TRBD1 (6 bases). This CDR3 is built from 15 residues. V lost 2 bases and J lost 4, with 13 bases in between. CDR1 and CDR2 (germline): SGHDT, YYEEEE. CDR3 amino acids: CASSLQTGPGNTIYF. The CDR3 DNA reads as TGTGCCAGCAGCTTACAGACAGGTCCCGGAAACACCATATATTTT.

The chain is built from TRBV7-2 and TRBJ1-3; 8 nucleotides match TRBD1. The CDR3 runs to 18 residues. J lost 4 bases, V lost 0 bases, and 11 bases had no gene match. From germline, CDR1 is SGHTA and CDR2 FQGNSA. The CDR3 sequence: CASSLASGRTGPGNTIYF. For the CDR3, the DNA is TGTGCCAGCAGCTTAGCGTCGGGGAGGACAGGGCCCGGAAACACCATATATTTT.

The genes are TRBV29-1 and TRBJ2-7, with a possible D match to TRBD1 (5 bases). V was trimmed by 4 bases and J by 3 bases, leaving 7 bases between them. This CDR3 is built from 11 residues. Germline loops: CDR1 SQVTM, CDR2 ANQGSEA. The CDR3 coding sequence is TGCAGCGTTGCTACAGGCTACGAGCAGTACTTC. It yields the protein CSVATGYEQYF.

CDR3 sequence reads: CASSEGGGGADTQYF. The CDR3 nucleotides are TGTGCCAGCAGTGAAGGAGGAGGGGGCGCGGATACGCAGTATTTT. The chain uses TRBV6-1 and TRBJ2-3, with D perhaps matching TRBD1 (7 bases). From germline, CDR1 is MNHNS and CDR2 SASEGT. Trimming removed 1 base at V and 6 bases at J, with 14 bases between. This CDR3 is built from 15 residues.

This chain uses TRBV6-1 with TRBJ2-3; D call uncertain. Germline CDR1 MNHNS, CDR2 SASEGT. The CDR3 extends over 15 amino acids. Trimming took 0 bases from V and 2 from J, leaving 9 bases between them. The CDR3 is CASSEAGDNTDTQYF. The CDR3 nucleotides are TGTGCCAGCAGTGAAGCGGGCGACAACACAGATACGCAGTATTTT.

V and J are TRBV4-2 and TRBJ1-1; D not resolved. The CDR3 runs to 15 residues. Germline V gene sequence: CDR1 LGHNA, CDR2 YNFKEQ. V lost 0 bases and J 7 bases, leaving 15 bases between the germline ends. The CDR3 bases are TGTGCCAGCAGCCAAGATAGGGAGGGAAGAATTGAAGCTTTCTTT. This codes for CASSQDREGRIEAFF.

The rearrangement uses TRBV11-2 and TRBJ1-2, with TRBD1 as a possible D gene (5 bases). Trimming took off 1 base at V and 5 bases at J, with 17 bases between the two ends. Germline values: CDR1 SGHAT, CDR2 FQNNGV. This CDR3 has 16 amino acids. The CDR3 region is CASSLVAQAGGYGYTF. The DNA for the CDR3 is TGTGCCAGCAGCTTAGTTGCACAGGCCGGGGGGTATGGCTACACCTTC.

This clone showed up just a few times. The chain uses TRBV7-2 and TRBJ2-1; 10 bases map to TRBD2. CDR1 is SGHTA and CDR2 is FQGNSA in the germline V gene. The CDR3 runs 15 residues. The V gene end was trimmed by 5 bases and the J gene end by 3 bases; junction bases not matched to a gene: 4. CDR3 sequence: CASSPSGGSYNEQFF. CDR3 in DNA: TGTGCCAGCAGCCCTAGCGGGGGCAGCTACAATGAGCAGTTCTTC. The whole variable domain, remainder taken from reference TRBV7-2 and TRBJ2-1, is GAGVSQSPSNKVTEKGKDVELRCDPISGHTALYWYRQSLGQGLEFLIYFQGNSAPDKSGLPSDRFSAERTGGSVSTLTIQRTQQEDSAVYLCASSPSGGSYNEQFFGPGTRLTVL.

This clone occurred once. The genes are TRBV6-5 and TRBJ1-1, with D tentatively TRBD1 (5 bases). From germline, CDR1 is MNHEY and CDR2 SVGAGI. CDR3 size: 14 residues. V was clipped by 4 bases and J by 6 bases, with 15 bases between them. In nucleotides, the CDR3 is TGTGCCAGCAGTTTCCCGGGACTTCGCTCTGAAGCTTTCTTT. Amino acids: CASSFPGLRSEAFF.

This rearrangement joins TRBV5-8 to TRBJ2-5; 10 bases are a match to TRBD2. Germline V lookup: CDR1 SGHTS, CDR2 YDEGEE. J gave up 3 bases and V 0 bases, and 5 bases lay outside the gene matches. The CDR3 spans 16 residues. CDR3 coding DNA: TGTGCCAGCAGCTTGGGGCGTCTAGCGGGGGAAGAGACCCAGTACTTC. As protein: CASSLGRLAGEETQYF.

Only a few counts were recorded for this clone. The chain joins TRBV6-1 to TRBJ1-2; D is uncertain. The V end was cut by 0 bases, the J end by 8 bases, with 10 bases between. In germline, CDR1 is MNHNS, CDR2 SASEGT. CDR3 length equals 13 residues. The CDR3 reads CASSEAQAAGYTF. CDR3 DNA sequence: TGTGCCAGCAGTGAAGCGCAGGCAGCCGGCTACACCTTC.

CDR3 sequence (DNA): TGTGCCAGTAGTCCCCCGGGGGGGCCTAATGAGCAGTTCTTC. It translates to CASSPPGGPNEQFF. V usage is TRBV19 and J usage is TRBJ2-1; 8 bases map to TRBD2. Per germline, CDR1 LNHDA and CDR2 SQIVND (reference sequence). The J segment lost 7 bases and the V segment lost 5 bases, leaving 7 bases of the junction unmatched. The CDR3 is 14 amino acids.

The V gene is TRBV3-1 (or the pseudogene TRBV3-2), the J gene TRBJ2-3; unclear D gene. V lost 3 bases, J lost 8 bases, and 6 bases lay in between. The V gene's germline CDR1 is LGHDT and CDR2 YNNKEL (reference sequence). The CDR3 contains 11 residues. In DNA, the CDR3 is TGTGCCAGCAGCCAGGCTGGTACGCAGTATTTT. It is translated as CASSQAGTQYF.

The chain joins TRBV28 to TRBJ1-2; no clear D gene. The V end was cut by 3 bases, the J end by 1 base, with 12 bases between. CDR3 length: 15 amino acids. The V gene's germline CDR1 is MDHEN and CDR2 SYDVKM. The CDR3 loop reads CASSFNTGFNYGYTF. In DNA form, the CDR3 reads TGTGCCAGCAGTTTTAACACCGGGTTTAACTATGGCTACACCTTC.

J is TRBJ1-2 and V is TRBV4-1; a possible D gene is TRBD1 (6 bases). This CDR3 has 17 residues. Trimming left V 4 bases short and J 4 bases short, with 22 bases between. CDR1 is MGHRA and CDR2 is YSYEKL in the germline V gene. The CDR3 nucleotides read TGCGCCAGCAGCCTCTCCTTGTCTTCAGGGGAACCCTATGGCTACACCTTC. The encoded protein is CASSLSLSSGEPYGYTF.

The chain joins TRBV5-4 to TRBJ2-1; 11 nucleotides line up with TRBD1. Germline CDR1 reads SGHNT; CDR2 reads YYREEE (reference sequence). The CDR3 contains 17 residues. Unmatched junction bases numbered 6, after V lost 4 bases and J lost 0 bases. This CDR3 is CASSQDRGPISYNEQFF. Here the CDR3 DNA reads TGTGCCAGCAGCCAGGACAGGGGGCCGATCTCCTACAATGAGCAGTTCTTC.